Reported below is one TCR beta chain. Authors' methods: Estimates of nucleated cell counts were drawn from the amplification of reference gene primers. Produced via immunoSEQ multiplex PCR; TCRdb's table is partial and in-frame only. V, J and clone size reflect that table, while D and trimming were determined from the DNA. The table shows roughly 100,000 clones, with almost 90% occurring only once. Germline CDR1 is MNHEY and CDR2 is SVGAGI. The CDR3 contains 15 residues. V gave up 5 bases and J gave up 1 base; unmatched junction bases: 7. The sample is drawn from a study of blood T cell repertoires in COVID-19. For the study at large: Acute and convalescent COVID-19 specimens originated in the United States, Italy and Spain. T cells, B-cell-depleted T cells, or PBMCs provided the cDNA or gDNA that served as material.

Sequences were obtained from peripheral blood. The chain recombines TRBV6-5 with TRBJ1-1, with 7 bases identical to TRBD1. The receptor comes from a human donor in a cohort sampled during active COVID-19. CDR3: CASSPIGGRNTEAFF. The CDR3 DNA is TGTGCCAGCAGTCCCATAGGGGGCCGGAACACTGAAGCTTTCTTT.